The next 16 T cell receptor beta chains were all read from a single sample in a study of regulatory and conventional T cells in RAG deficiency. Only in-frame clones appear in the TCRdb table, and some are missing; sequencing was by immunoSEQ multiplex PCR. The sample lists some 28,000 clones; about 93% were seen once. Regulatory T cells were sorted from blood as CD4+ CD25-high CD127-low cells. These sequences were also reported in another study, on regulatory T cells. Per that study: The PCR used 52 TRBV and 13 TRBJ primers.

The sample taken for sequencing was Tregs sorted from blood. The receptor set was obtained from a human donor in good health.

The chain has TRBV5-1 and TRBJ2-7; 9 positions match TRBD1. This CDR3 comprises 14 residues. The trim removed 2 bases at V and 7 bases at J, leaving 7 bases unmatched. CDR1 and CDR2 (germline): SGHRS, YFSETQ. CDR3 nucleotide sequence: TGCGCCAGCAGCTTACAGGGGGCGTCGGATGAGCAGTACTTC. This translates into CASSLQGASDEQYF.

The chain couples TRBV6-6 to TRBJ1-2; D not resolved. There are 13 residues in the CDR3. Germline CDR1 is MNHNY and CDR2 is SVGAGI (reference sequence). Trimming pared 6 bases from V and 6 bases from J, leaving 14 bases between. CDR3 nucleotides: TGTGCCAGCAGGGGCGAATGGGTTGATGGCTACACCTTC. Amino acids: CASRGEWVDGYTF.

The chain uses TRBV5-4 and TRBJ2-5; 9 bases fit TRBD2. CDR3 size: 17 residues. CDR1 SGHNT and CDR2 YYREEE come from the germline V gene (reference sequence). J lost 1 base, V lost 2 bases, and 9 bases had no gene match. CDR3 amino acids: CASSFGGRGGIQETQYF. CDR3 bases: TGTGCCAGCAGCTTCGGAGGGCGGGGGGGAATCCAAGAGACCCAGTACTTC.

The chain couples TRBV18 to TRBJ1-2; no reliable D call. Germline CDR1 and CDR2: KGHSH and LQKENI. Between the trimmed V and J ends, which lost 3 bases and 3 bases, there was a span of 17 bases. This CDR3 spans 16 amino acids. The CDR3 coding sequence is TGTGCCAGCTCACCCGCCACAGAACTGATTGACTATGGCTACACCTTC. Encoded protein: CASSPATELIDYGYTF.

This clone came up once. CDR3 in amino acids: CASSLLQSETQYF. In nucleotides, the CDR3 is TGTGCCAGCAGCTTACTACAATCGGAGACCCAGTACTTC. J is TRBJ2-5 and V is TRBV5-8; no clear D. Germline-derived CDR1 and CDR2 are SGHTS and YDEGEE. V was pared by 2 bases and J by 5 bases, with 10 bases between. The CDR3 consists of 13 residues.

DNA of the CDR3: TGTGCCAGCAGCGTAGTTAGGGGCTCCGGTGAAGCTTTCTTT. It encodes CASSVVRGSGEAFF. The V call is TRBV9, the J call TRBJ1-1, with TRBD1 as a possible D gene (5 bases). From germline, CDR1 is SGDLS and CDR2 YYNGEE. The CDR3 consists of 14 residues. V lost 0 bases and J lost 7, with 13 bases in between.

The chain is built from TRBV7-9 and TRBJ1-2, with TRBD1 matching over 9 bases. Germline values: CDR1 SEHNR, CDR2 FQNEAQ (reference sequence). The CDR3 length is 17 residues. V lost 5 bases to trimming and J lost 5 bases; unmatched junction nucleotides: 15. CDR3 DNA: TGTGCCAGCAGCGGCGAAAGACAGGGGGGGTATACGTATGGCTACACCTTC. Protein sequence: CASSGERQGGYTYGYTF.

The chain couples TRBV19 to TRBJ1-3; a possible D gene is TRBD1 (5 bases). The V gene lost 5 bases and the J gene lost 4 bases, with 12 bases spanning the gap. Looked up from germline, CDR1 is LNHDA and CDR2 is SQIVND (reference sequence). The CDR3 is made up of 14 amino acids. The CDR3 reads CASSPRGTGNTIYF. The CDR3 nucleotides are TGTGCCAGTAGTCCCCGAGGGACGGGAAACACCATATATTTT.

This chain uses TRBV4-3 with TRBJ2-1; 7 positions agree with TRBD2. The CDR3 covers 16 residues. Germline trimming cut 5 bases from V and 5 bases from J; bases unmatched to any gene: 12. Germline values: CDR1 LGHNA, CDR2 YSLEER. CDR3 sequence (DNA): TGCGCCAGCAGCTTGAGTAACGCGGGGGTCCACAATGAGCAGTTCTTC. Translated, it gives CASSLSNAGVHNEQFF.

V is TRBV7-2 and J is TRBJ2-5, with 8 bases that match TRBD2. The trim removed 3 bases at V and 5 bases at J, leaving 5 bases unmatched. This CDR3 comprises 14 residues. Germline loops: CDR1 SGHTA, CDR2 FQGNSA. CDR3 region: CASSFSGGSETQYF. CDR3 bases: TGTGCCAGCAGCTTTTCGGGGGGGTCGGAGACCCAGTACTTC.

The rearrangement joins TRBV6-1 to TRBJ2-7; D remains ambiguous. In germline, CDR1 is MNHNS, CDR2 SASEGT. This CDR3 is built from 11 residues. Trimming removed 6 bases from V and 2 bases from J, with 5 bases in between. In nucleotides, the CDR3 is TGTGCCAGCAGCGAAACCTACGAGCAGTACTTC. Translated, it gives CASSETYEQYF.

This clone was seen more than once but under ten times. V is TRBV9 and J is TRBJ2-1; possible D gene TRBD2, 6 bases. The CDR3 sequence is 16 residues long. Deletions cut 4 bases from V and 4 bases from J, with 18 bases between. Germline V lookup: CDR1 SGDLS, CDR2 YYNGEE. CDR3 amino acids: CASSSSGGIQYNEQFF. The DNA of the CDR3 is TGTGCCAGCAGCTCCTCTGGGGGGATCCAATACAATGAGCAGTTCTTC.

The genes are TRBV15 and TRBJ2-1; 8 positions agree with TRBD2. After removal of 0 bases from V and 4 bases from J, the junction contained 2 bases not matched to a gene. The CDR3 is 15 residues long. Germline loops: CDR1 LNHNV, CDR2 YYDKDF (reference sequence). DNA for the CDR3: TGTGCCACCAGCAGAGATAGCGGGGCTTACAATGAGCAGTTCTTC. Translation: CATSRDSGAYNEQFF.

The chain employs TRBV10-3 and TRBJ2-7; 9 nucleotides line up with TRBD1. The trim removed 4 bases at V and 4 bases at J, leaving 11 bases unmatched. Germline V gene lookup returns CDR1 ENHRY and CDR2 SYGVKD. This CDR3 has 16 residues. CDR3 bases: TGTGCCATCAGTGTGACAGGGGGTGCAACCCCTTACGAGCAGTACTTC. This encodes CAISVTGGATPYEQYF.

This chain joins TRBV6-1 and TRBJ2-2; possibly TRBD1 for D (5 bases). V was pared by 2 bases and J by 4 bases, with 11 bases between. The germline CDR1 and CDR2 sequences are MNHNS and SASEGT. This CDR3 has 15 amino acids. CDR3 protein: CASSEQAQGTGELFF. The CDR3 DNA is TGTGCCAGCAGTGAACAAGCTCAGGGCACCGGGGAGCTGTTTTTT.

The chain recombines TRBV7-9 with TRBJ1-1; D is uncertain. Germline CDR1 and CDR2: SEHNR and FQNEAQ (reference sequence). V gave up 3 bases and J gave up 11 bases, with 13 bases separating them. The length of the CDR3 is 12 residues. The CDR3 DNA is TGTGCCAGCAGCTTGTTCCAAATTGAGGCTTTCTTT. Translated, it gives CASSLFQIEAFF. Full variable domain (remainder filled in from reference TRBV7-9 and TRBJ1-1): DTGVSQNPRHKITKRGQNVTFRCDPISEHNRLYWYRQTLGQGPEFLTYFQNEAQLEKSRLLSDRFSAERPKGSFSTLEIQRTEQGDSAMYLCASSLFQIEAFFGQGTRLTVV.